This entry concerns a single T cell receptor beta chain. What it recognizes is unknown. Trimming at V came to 3 bases and at J to 7 bases, leaving 11 bases not matched to a gene. The CDR3 is 17 residues long. Germline V lookup: CDR1 SGHTA, CDR2 FQGNSA. The library targeted TCRbeta and was prepared with unique molecular identifiers. TCRdb re-analysed the PCR reads in MiXCR, keeping a single row per CDR3 protein. The data hold more than 500,000 distinct CDR3 sequences, with approximately 10% observed a single time. This specimen comes from a study of T-cell reconstitution after alpha-beta-depleted transplantation in children. Overall study results and limits: High day-60 TCRbeta diversity in some patients came from surviving recipient T cells and thymic progenitors.

The receptor was derived from a female patient under 10 years old who had a stem cell transplant for aplastic anemia, so the T cells may come from the graft donor. The sequences come from PBMCs, mostly from graft donor cells, collected 180 days after TCRalphabeta/CD19-depleted stem cell transplant. The chain recombines TRBV7-2 with TRBJ2-2; 10 nucleotides align to TRBD2. The CDR3 bases are TGTGCCAGCAGCTTCTCCGGGCTAGCGGGAGTAAGCGGGGAGCTGTTTTTT. It yields the protein CASSFSGLAGVSGELFF.